These 17 T cell receptor beta chains were sequenced from one sample in a study of CD8 T cells in Susac syndrome (dated by TCRdb to between 2019 and 2020). Receptor amplification or capture employed the immunoSEQ multiplex PCR assay. RNA was extracted using the RNeasy kit, and 0.5 to 1 microgram was reverse transcribed with random hexamers. The raw public reads went through TCRdb reprocessing: fastp at Q25, MiXCR clone calling, in-frame beta chains kept. Every CDR3 protein is listed once, alongside the most common genes and DNA of its rows. The sample records 100,000 to 150,000 distinct CDR3 sequences, around 96% of which are singletons. The top ten hold approximately 0.22% of the sample. Sequencing was done on a sample of CD8+ T cells from PBMCs. These receptors came from a human donor with Susac syndrome.

The J gene is TRBJ2-5, the V gene TRBV7-9; possible D gene TRBD1, 5 bases. V was trimmed by 5 bases and J by 5 bases, leaving 15 bases between them. The CDR3 is made up of 14 amino acids. Germline V gene data show CDR1 as SEHNR and CDR2 as FQNEAQ (reference sequence). The CDR3 region has the DNA TGTGCCAGCAGCCCAACAGGCCCTACGGAGACCCAGTACTTC. This codes for CASSPTGPTETQYF.

The V call is TRBV20-1, the J call TRBJ1-1; the match to TRBD1 covers 7 bases. V shed 0 bases and J 3 bases; nucleotides not matched to a gene: 10. Germline-derived CDR1 and CDR2 are DFQATT and SNEGSKA (reference sequence). The CDR3 consists of 16 residues. CDR3 DNA sequence: TGCAGTGCTAGAGATCTAGGGGGCGCGAGTGACACTGAAGCTTTCTTT. Residues: CSARDLGGASDTEAFF.

V gene TRBV27 combines with J gene TRBJ1-5, with D hard to call. V lost 5 bases and J 7 bases, leaving 27 bases between the germline ends. The CDR3 contains 18 residues. Germline lookup yields CDR1 MNHEY and CDR2 SMNVEV (reference sequence). The CDR3 nucleotides read TGTGCCAGCAGTCCTCAAGTCCCATGGGCAGGCGCACGGCAGCCCCAGCATTTT. Translated: CASSPQVPWAGARQPQHF.

CDR3 protein: CASSALGGAGLADTQYF. CDR3 sequence (DNA): TGTGCCAGCAGCGCCCTTGGGGGAGCGGGATTGGCAGATACGCAGTATTTT. This chain joins TRBV9 and TRBJ2-3, with TRBD2 matching 7 bases. Germline V gives CDR1 SGDLS, CDR2 YYNGEE. V was pared by 3 bases and J by 4 bases, with 14 bases of the junction left unmatched. The CDR3 length is 17 residues.

The chain couples TRBV20-1 to TRBJ1-1; D remains ambiguous. CDR1 and CDR2 (germline): DFQATT, SNEGSKA (reference sequence). V lost 1 base and J lost 1, with 10 bases in between. The CDR3 totals 14 residues. CDR3 residues: CSARAPDGNTEAFF. In DNA form, the CDR3 reads TGCAGTGCTAGAGCCCCGGACGGGAACACTGAAGCTTTCTTT.

V and J are TRBV24-1 and TRBJ2-3; D may match TRBD1 or TRBD2 (5 bases each). With 9 bases removed from V and 0 bases from J, the gap between germline ends came to 15 bases. The CDR3 runs to 15 residues. The germline gives CDR1 KGHDR, CDR2 SFDVKD. DNA of the CDR3: TGTGCCACCCTTCCGGGGCGGAGTAGCACAGATACGCAGTATTTT. Amino acids: CATLPGRSSTDTQYF.

The rearrangement uses TRBV5-4 and TRBJ1-2; D gene unclear. The V gene's germline CDR1 is SGHNT and CDR2 YYREEE (reference sequence). The CDR3 is 14 amino acids. Deletions cut 0 bases from V and 5 bases from J, with 11 bases between. In nucleotides, the CDR3 is TGTGCCAGCAGCTTGGTCGGCACGGGTTATGGCTACACCTTC. This codes for CASSLVGTGYGYTF.

This chain connects TRBV9 to TRBJ2-3; tentative D call: TRBD1 (5 bases). The CDR3 runs 18 residues. Germline loops: CDR1 SGDLS, CDR2 YYNGEE. Trimming left V 0 bases short and J 5 bases short, with 22 bases between. This chain's CDR3 is CASSVAPPTTKQGDTQYF. The CDR3 DNA sequence: TGTGCCAGCAGCGTAGCGCCCCCCACAACTAAGCAGGGAGATACGCAGTATTTT.

The sample holds one count of this clonotype. The J gene is TRBJ2-7, the V gene TRBV12-3 or TRBV12-4; 8 nucleotides match TRBD2. The CDR3 is 14 amino acids. The V and J ends lost 5 bases and 2 bases, in that order; junction bases with no gene match: 5. DNA of the CDR3: TGTGCCAGCAGTACCGGTAGCGGGACCTACGAGCAGTACTTC. Translation gives CASSTGSGTYEQYF.

CDR3 in amino acids: CASSLRNSAEETQYF. CDR3 nucleotide sequence: TGTGCCAGCAGCTTGCGTAACAGCGCCGAAGAGACCCAGTACTTC. The chain is built from TRBV13 and TRBJ2-5; no clear D. Germline values: CDR1 PRHDT, CDR2 FYEKMQ (reference sequence). Trimming left V 3 bases short and J 3 bases short, with 14 bases between. CDR3 length: 15 residues.

The V gene is TRBV6-4, the J gene TRBJ2-3, with 9 bases identical to TRBD1. CDR3 size: 15 residues. Trimming took 8 bases from V and 3 from J; bases not matched to a gene: 9. The germline V gene has CDR1 MRHNA and CDR2 SNTAGT. The CDR3 nucleotides are TGTGCCAGCTCCCTAGGGGACAGGGAGACAGATACGCAGTATTTT. It translates to CASSLGDRETDTQYF.

The chain joins TRBV6-5 to TRBJ2-2, with D perhaps TRBD2 (6 bases). CDR1 is MNHEY, CDR2 SVGAGI, per germline. The CDR3 has 15 amino acids. Trimming removed 3 bases from V and 7 bases from J, with 15 bases in between. CDR3 sequence: CASSYGGAASGELFF. In DNA form, the CDR3 reads TGTGCCAGCAGTTATGGAGGGGCGGCCAGCGGGGAGCTGTTTTTT.

V and J are TRBV4-2 and TRBJ2-3; the D gene is possibly TRBD1 (5 bases). The germline CDR1 and CDR2 sequences are LGHNA and YNFKEQ. The ends were cut back, 0 bases at V and 3 bases at J, with 16 bases in the middle. CDR3 length equals 17 residues. This CDR3 reads CASSQDGARTPTDTQYF. CDR3 nucleotide sequence: TGTGCCAGCAGCCAAGATGGGGCTAGAACCCCGACAGATACGCAGTATTTT.

The chain is built from TRBV11-1 and TRBJ2-4; no firm D call. Trimming took 6 bases from V and 5 from J, leaving 8 bases between them. This CDR3 is 12 amino acids long. CDR1 is SGHAT, CDR2 FQDESV, per germline (reference sequence). The CDR3 sequence: CASSLAENIQYF. The CDR3 DNA sequence: TGTGCCAGCAGTCTGGCCGAAAACATTCAGTACTTC.

J is TRBJ2-3 and V is TRBV9; 8 bases are shared with TRBD2. After removal of 2 bases from V and 3 bases from J, the junction contained 5 bases not matched to a gene. The CDR3 runs to 15 residues. The germline V gene encodes CDR1 SGDLS and CDR2 YYNGEE. CDR3 nucleotides: TGTGCCAGCAGCGTTAGCGGGGCCGGTACAGATACGCAGTATTTT. It is translated as CASSVSGAGTDTQYF. The entire variable domain, with the rest obtained from reference TRBV9 and TRBJ2-3, is as follows: DSGVTQTPKHLITATGQRVTLRCSPRSGDLSVYWYQQSLDQGLQFLIQYYNGEERAKGNILERFSAQQFPDLHSELNLSSLELGDSALYFCASSVSGAGTDTQYFGPGTRLTVL.

This chain links TRBV9 with TRBJ2-5; TRBD1 matches 7 bases. The CDR3 is made up of 14 amino acids. Trimming at V came to 0 bases and at J to 6 bases, leaving 5 bases not matched to a gene. Germline V gene sequence: CDR1 SGDLS, CDR2 YYNGEE. As DNA, the CDR3 is TGTGCCAGCAGCGTAGAGGGACAGCCAAAGACCCAGTACTTC. Its protein is CASSVEGQPKTQYF.

The CDR3 bases are TGCGCCAGCAGTACCGGGACGACGGTTCACGAGCAGTACTTC. This sequence encodes CASSTGTTVHEQYF. The chain employs TRBV5-1 and TRBJ2-7; D is possibly TRBD1 or TRBD2 (5 bases each). The CDR3 totals 14 residues. V lost 5 bases and J 5 bases, leaving 17 bases between the germline ends. Looked up from germline, CDR1 is SGHRS and CDR2 is YFSETQ.